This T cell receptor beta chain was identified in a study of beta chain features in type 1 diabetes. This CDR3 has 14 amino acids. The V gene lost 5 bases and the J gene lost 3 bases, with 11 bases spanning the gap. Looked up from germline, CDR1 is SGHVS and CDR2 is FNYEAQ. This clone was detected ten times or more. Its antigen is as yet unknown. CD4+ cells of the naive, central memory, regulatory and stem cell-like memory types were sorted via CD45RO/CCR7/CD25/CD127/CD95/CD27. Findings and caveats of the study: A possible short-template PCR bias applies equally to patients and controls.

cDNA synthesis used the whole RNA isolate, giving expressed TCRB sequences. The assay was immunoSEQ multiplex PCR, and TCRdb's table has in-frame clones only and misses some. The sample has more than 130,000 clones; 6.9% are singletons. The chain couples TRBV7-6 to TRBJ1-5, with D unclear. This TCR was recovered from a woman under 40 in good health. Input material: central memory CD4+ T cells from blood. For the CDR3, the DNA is TGTGCCAGCAGCATCACAGAGTCCAATCAGCCCCAGCATTTT. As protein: CASSITESNQPQHF.